This TCR beta chain was captured in a study of shared clonotypes between healthy human individuals. In regard to this clone: The antigen is unknown.

Positive CCR7 selection of CD45RO-negative cells yielded the naive CD8 cells, and terminally differentiated effector memory CD45RA+ cells were excluded. This CDR3 region has 16 residues. V shed 3 bases and J 7 bases; nucleotides not matched to a gene: 12. The germline V gene encodes CDR1 SGHNT and CDR2 YYREEE (reference sequence). Sequenced by immunoSEQ multiplex PCR; TCRdb stores in-frame clones only, minus some. Here the sample spans fewer than 850,000 clones, 96% being singletons. Study-wide results and limits: Sampling included only blood; tissue repertoires likely differ. In the sorted subsets, rarefaction showed sequencing was incomplete despite large depth.

V gene TRBV5-4 combines with J gene TRBJ2-5; 10 nucleotides match TRBD2. The specimen sequenced was naive CD8+ T cells sorted from blood. The source of this sequence is a young man in good health. CDR3 sequence reads: CASSSGLADTVGTQYF. The CDR3 DNA reads as TGTGCCAGCAGCTCCGGACTAGCGGATACAGTCGGGACCCAGTACTTC. Variable domain in full (rest from reference TRBV5-4 and TRBJ2-5): ETGVTQSPTHLIKTRGQQVTLRCSSQSGHNTVSWYQQALGQGPQFIFQYYREEENGRGNFPPRFSGLQFPNYSSELNVNALELDDSALYLCASSSGLADTVGTQYFGPGTRLLVL.